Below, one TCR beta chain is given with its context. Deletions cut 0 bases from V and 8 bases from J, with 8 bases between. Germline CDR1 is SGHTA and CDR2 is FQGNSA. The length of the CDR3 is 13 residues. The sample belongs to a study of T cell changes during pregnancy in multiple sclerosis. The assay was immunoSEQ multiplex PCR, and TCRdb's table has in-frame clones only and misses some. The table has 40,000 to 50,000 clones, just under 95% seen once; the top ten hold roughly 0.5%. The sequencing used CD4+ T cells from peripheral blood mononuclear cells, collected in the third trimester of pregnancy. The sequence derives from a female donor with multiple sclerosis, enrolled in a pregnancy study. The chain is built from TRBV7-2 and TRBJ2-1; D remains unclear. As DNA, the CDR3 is TGTGCCAGCAGCTTAGCGCGAGGAGATGAGCAGTTCTTC. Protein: CASSLARGDEQFF. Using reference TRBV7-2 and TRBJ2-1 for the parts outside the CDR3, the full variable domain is GAGVSQSPSNKVTEKGKDVELRCDPISGHTALYWYRQSLGQGLEFLIYFQGNSAPDKSGLPSDRFSAERTGGSVSTLTIQRTQQEDSAVYLCASSLARGDEQFFGPGTRLTVL.